Following are 26 T cell receptor beta chains from one sample sequenced in a study of blood T cell repertoires in COVID-19. Repertoires were generated with immunoSEQ multiplex PCR, while TCRdb's copy carries only in-frame clones and drops some. The sample yields some 70,000 clones, 82% seen once. The sample comprised peripheral blood. Every receptor here comes from a man aged 60-69 years with acute or convalescent COVID-19.

In this sample, this clone turned up once. V and J are TRBV18 and TRBJ1-2; 7 positions agree with TRBD1. Germline V gives CDR1 KGHSH, CDR2 LQKENI. Unmatched junction bases numbered 6, after V lost 2 bases and J lost 9 bases. The CDR3 covers 13 residues. CDR3 loop: CASSPNRDSRYTF. Written as DNA, the CDR3 is TGTGCCAGCTCACCAAACAGGGACAGTCGCTACACCTTC.

This clone was observed a few times. The chain uses TRBV6-2 or TRBV6-3 and TRBJ2-7; 8 bases are shared with TRBD2. This CDR3 spans 16 amino acids. Germline CDR1 MNHEY, CDR2 SVGEGT. The junction had 12 bases not matched to a gene; V was cut back by 5 bases and J by 3 bases. The CDR3 sequence: CASSQHRSGTSYEQYF. CDR3 DNA: TGTGCCAGCAGTCAACACCGTTCCGGGACTAGCTACGAGCAGTACTTC.

This chain joins TRBV7-2 and TRBJ1-1; 8 bases match TRBD1. The germline CDR1 and CDR2 sequences are SGHTA and FQGNSA. The CDR3 runs to 15 residues. After removal of 6 bases from V and 5 bases from J, the junction contained 11 bases not matched to a gene. CDR3 loop: CASSPRGPTGTEAFF. CDR3 nucleotides: TGTGCCAGCAGTCCCAGGGGGCCCACGGGGACTGAAGCTTTCTTT.

The CDR3 loop reads CASSEGTRTYGYTF. For the CDR3, the DNA is TGTGCCAGCAGTGAAGGAACACGAACCTATGGCTACACCTTC. J is TRBJ1-2 and V is TRBV2; D uncertain. This CDR3 region has 14 residues. Germline V gives CDR1 SNHLY, CDR2 FYNNEI. Trimming took 1 base from V and 4 from J, leaving 10 bases between them.

The chain joins TRBV5-1 to TRBJ2-3; 16 positions match TRBD2. CDR1 SGHRS and CDR2 YFSETQ come from the germline V gene. V trimming: 4 bases; J trimming: 6 bases; junction bases outside the gene matches: 8. The CDR3 totals 17 residues. CDR3 sequence (DNA): TGCGCCAGCAGCACAGGGACTAGCGGGGGGGCCTCCGATACGCAGTATTTT. It is translated as CASSTGTSGGASDTQYF.

The V call is TRBV7-2, the J call TRBJ2-1; 9 bases align to TRBD2. J gave up 3 bases and V 5 bases, and 2 bases lay outside the gene matches. Germline V gives CDR1 SGHTA, CDR2 FQGNSA. CDR3 size: 14 residues. The CDR3 spells CASSQRGDYNEQFF. For the CDR3, the DNA is TGTGCCAGCAGCCAGCGGGGGGACTACAATGAGCAGTTCTTC.

The chain couples TRBV18 to TRBJ1-1, with 8 nucleotides matching TRBD1. J lost 4 bases, V lost 5 bases, and 3 bases had no gene match. The CDR3 extends over 13 amino acids. Germline CDR1 reads KGHSH; CDR2 reads LQKENI. The CDR3 DNA follows: TGTGCCAGCTCAGTACAGGGGGGCACTGAAGCTTTCTTT. Amino acids: CASSVQGGTEAFF.

The J gene is TRBJ1-5, the V gene TRBV7-9; TRBD1 matches at 9 bases. This CDR3 spans 16 amino acids. Germline values: CDR1 SEHNR, CDR2 FQNEAQ (reference sequence). The V and J ends lost 1 base and 7 bases, in that order; junction bases with no gene match: 8. CDR3 sequence (DNA): TGTGCCAGCAGCTTAGGGACAGGGGTGCAAAACCAGCCCCAGCATTTT. Translation: CASSLGTGVQNQPQHF.

This chain connects TRBV27 to TRBJ1-5, with 7 bases identical to TRBD1. Losses at the gene ends were 6 bases for V and 2 bases for J; bases not matched to a gene: 7. The CDR3 is 15 amino acids. Germline CDR1 MNHEY, CDR2 SMNVEV (reference sequence). CDR3 protein: CASREGALGNQPQHF. CDR3 in DNA: TGTGCCAGCAGAGAGGGGGCGCTGGGCAATCAGCCCCAGCATTTT.

This clone has just a few counts. This chain connects TRBV29-1 to TRBJ1-5, with a possible D match to TRBD1 (5 bases). The CDR3 is made up of 12 amino acids. V lost 5 bases and J lost 3, with 8 bases in between. Germline-derived CDR1 and CDR2 are SQVTM and ANQGSEA. CDR3 protein: CSVTDNNQPQHF. For the CDR3, the DNA is TGCAGCGTTACGGACAACAATCAGCCCCAGCATTTT.

CDR3 nucleotide sequence: TGTGCCACCCGACAGGGGTTGAACACTGAAGCTTTCTTT. It encodes CATRQGLNTEAFF. The chain recombines TRBV7-2 with TRBJ1-1; 8 bases are a match to TRBD1. V shed 10 bases and J 0 bases; nucleotides not matched to a gene: 4. Germline V gene lookup returns CDR1 SGHTA and CDR2 FQGNSA. There are 13 residues in the CDR3.

The chain has TRBV6-6 and TRBJ2-7; tentative D call: TRBD1 (6 bases). Trimming cost V 0 bases and J 2 bases, with 8 bases left between them. The CDR3 has 14 residues. Germline CDR1 MNHNY, CDR2 SVGAGI (reference sequence). The CDR3 nucleotides are TGTGCCAGCAGTTACTCTGCAGGGGCCTACGAGCAGTACGTC. This gives the protein CASSYSAGAYEQYV.

This sequence joins TRBV12-3 or TRBV12-4 and TRBJ2-1; D not certain. Trimming pared 5 bases from V and 4 bases from J, leaving 6 bases between. CDR3 length: 12 residues. Here the CDR3 reads CASSLRYNEQFF. The CDR3, as DNA: TGTGCCAGCAGTCTCAGGTACAATGAGCAGTTCTTC.

This chain joins TRBV4-3 and TRBJ2-7; D perhaps matches TRBD1 (6 bases). The CDR3 runs 14 residues. Trimming removed 0 bases at V and 5 bases at J, with 11 bases between. CDR1 LGHNA and CDR2 YSLEER come from the germline V gene. CDR3 region: CASSQDGGRDEQYF. The CDR3 DNA follows: TGCGCCAGCAGCCAAGATGGGGGCAGGGACGAGCAGTACTTC.

The chain has TRBV7-8 and TRBJ2-5, with D unclear. V dropped 5 bases and J dropped 2 bases, with 9 bases sitting between them. Germline CDR1 and CDR2: SGHVS and FQNEAQ. The CDR3 length is 13 residues. This chain's CDR3 is CASSRGPQETQYF. CDR3 coding DNA: TGTGCCAGCAGCCGTGGGCCTCAAGAGACCCAGTACTTC.

The chain has TRBV4-1 and TRBJ1-1; D gene ambiguous. Per germline, CDR1 MGHRA and CDR2 YSYEKL. The CDR3 runs 14 residues. Trimming took off 2 bases at V and 1 base at J, with 8 bases between the two ends. The chain's CDR3 is CASSQTLTNTEAFF. The CDR3 DNA reads TGCGCCAGCAGCCAAACCCTAACGAACACTGAAGCTTTCTTT.

This chain uses TRBV6-5 with TRBJ2-1; TRBD1 might be the D (6 bases). The V gene's germline CDR1 is MNHEY and CDR2 SVGAGI. Trimming took 8 bases from V and 11 from J, leaving 16 bases between them. The CDR3 has 12 residues. CDR3 coding DNA: TGTGCCAGCGGCGAACAGGGAGCTAAGCAGTTCTTC. Protein: CASGEQGAKQFF.

This chain links TRBV29-1 with TRBJ2-2; 8 bases agree with TRBD1. The CDR3 totals 12 residues. CDR1 and CDR2 (germline): SQVTM, ANQGSEA. The V segment lost 7 bases and the J segment 6 bases; nucleotides outside the gene matches: 4. The CDR3 nucleotides read TGCAGCGGTGGACAGGGATCCGGGGAGCTGTTTTTT. Translated, it gives CSGGQGSGELFF.

This chain joins TRBV12-3 or TRBV12-4 and TRBJ1-1; no reliable D call. Trimming shortened V by 3 bases and J by 5 bases, and 10 bases separated the two germline ends. This CDR3 is built from 13 residues. The CDR3 DNA sequence: TGTGCCAGCAGTTTTGGAGGGAGGACTGAAGCTTTCTTT. This codes for CASSFGGRTEAFF.

V and J are TRBV10-3 and TRBJ2-1; 7 bases are a match to TRBD1. The V gene end was trimmed by 6 bases and the J gene end by 0 bases; junction bases not matched to a gene: 8. The CDR3 has 16 amino acids. Germline V gene data show CDR1 as ENHRY and CDR2 as SYGVKD. The CDR3 DNA is TGTGCCATCAGGCCAGGGGGACCTAGCTCCTACAATGAGCAGTTCTTC. Residues: CAIRPGGPSSYNEQFF.

V gene TRBV19 combines with J gene TRBJ1-3; tentative D call: TRBD1 (5 bases). The CDR3 runs to 16 residues. The V end lost 3 bases, the J end lost 4 bases, and 16 bases lay between the germline ends. Germline CDR1 is LNHDA and CDR2 is SQIVND (reference sequence). The CDR3 sequence: CASSITGNQAGNTIYF. CDR3 sequence (DNA): TGTGCCAGTAGTATTACAGGTAATCAAGCCGGAAACACCATATATTTT.

The gene calls are TRBV4-2 and TRBJ1-2, with a weak D call TRBD1 (6 bases). CDR1 LGHNA and CDR2 YNFKEQ come from the germline V gene. Trimming took 2 bases from V and 4 from J, leaving 20 bases between them. The CDR3 runs 17 residues. CDR3 amino acids: CASSQSPGGRGSYGYTF. CDR3 nucleotides: TGTGCCAGCAGCCAATCCCCGGGGGGCCGAGGGAGCTATGGCTACACCTTC.

The rearrangement joins TRBV6-5 to TRBJ1-5; no clear D gene. The V end was cut by 6 bases, the J end by 4 bases, with 13 bases between. The germline gives CDR1 MNHEY, CDR2 SVGAGI. The CDR3 is made up of 14 amino acids. DNA of the CDR3: TGTGCCAGCAGACCTGAGGCCAAGAATCAGCCCCAGCATTTT. Protein product: CASRPEAKNQPQHF.

The chain joins TRBV4-3 to TRBJ1-5; D is uncertain. CDR1 LGHNA and CDR2 YSLEER come from the germline V gene. This CDR3 is built from 15 residues. V gave up 0 bases and J gave up 7 bases, with 13 bases separating them. CDR3 amino acids: CASSQERSGRQPQHF. Written as DNA, the CDR3 is TGCGCCAGCAGCCAAGAACGGTCAGGCCGCCAGCCCCAGCATTTT.

The chain carries TRBV5-8 and TRBJ1-6; tentatively, D is TRBD1 (6 bases). The CDR3 extends over 15 amino acids. Trimming pared 4 bases from V and 8 bases from J, leaving 16 bases between. Germline CDR1 SGHTS, CDR2 YDEGEE. CDR3 in DNA: TGTGCCAGCAGCGGGGGGGCTGTGGAGGATTCACCCCTCCACTTT. It encodes CASSGGAVEDSPLHF.

The chain links TRBV5-6 to TRBJ1-1; TRBD1 aligns across 9 bases. In germline, CDR1 is SGHDT, CDR2 YYEEEE. After removal of 0 bases from V and 6 bases from J, the junction contained 3 bases not matched to a gene. The CDR3 loop spans 14 amino acids. CDR3 in DNA: TGTGCCAGCAGCTTGGTGGACAGGGGCTCTGAAGCTTTCTTT. This sequence encodes CASSLVDRGSEAFF.